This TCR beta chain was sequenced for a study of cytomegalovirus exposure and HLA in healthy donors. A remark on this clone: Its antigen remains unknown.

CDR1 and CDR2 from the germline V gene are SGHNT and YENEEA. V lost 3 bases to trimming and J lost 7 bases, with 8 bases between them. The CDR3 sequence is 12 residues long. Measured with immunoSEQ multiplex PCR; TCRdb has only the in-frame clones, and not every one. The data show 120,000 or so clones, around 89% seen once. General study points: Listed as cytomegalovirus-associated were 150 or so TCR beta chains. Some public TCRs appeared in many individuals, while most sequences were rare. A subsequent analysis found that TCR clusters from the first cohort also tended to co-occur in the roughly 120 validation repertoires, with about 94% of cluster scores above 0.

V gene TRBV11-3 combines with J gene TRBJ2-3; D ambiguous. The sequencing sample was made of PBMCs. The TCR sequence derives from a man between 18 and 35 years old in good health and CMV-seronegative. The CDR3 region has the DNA TGTGCCAGCAGCTTCCAGGAAAATACGCAGTATTTT. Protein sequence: CASSFQENTQYF. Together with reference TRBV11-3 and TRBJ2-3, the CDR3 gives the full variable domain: EAGVVQSPRYKIIEKKQPVAFWCNPISGHNTLYWYLQNLGQGPELLIRYENEEAVDDSQLPKDRFSAERLKGVDSTLKIQPAELGDSAVYLCASSFQENTQYFGPGTRLTVL.